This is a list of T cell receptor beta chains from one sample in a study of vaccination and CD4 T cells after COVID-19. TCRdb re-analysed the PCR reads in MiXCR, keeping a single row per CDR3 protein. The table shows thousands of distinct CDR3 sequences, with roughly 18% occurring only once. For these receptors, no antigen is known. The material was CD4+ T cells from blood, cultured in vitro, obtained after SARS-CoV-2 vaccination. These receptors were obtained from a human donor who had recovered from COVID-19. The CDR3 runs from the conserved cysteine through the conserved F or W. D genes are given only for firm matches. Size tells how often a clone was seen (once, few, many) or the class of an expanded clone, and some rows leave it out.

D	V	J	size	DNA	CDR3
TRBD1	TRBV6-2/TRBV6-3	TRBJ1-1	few	TGTGCCAGCAGGAAGGGGGCGCCTACAGCTGAAGCTTTCTTT	CASRKGAPTAEAFF
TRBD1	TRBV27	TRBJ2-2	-	TGTGCCAGCAGTCCCTACCCTTTAGACAGGGGTGAGCTGTTTTTT	CASSPYPLDRGELFF
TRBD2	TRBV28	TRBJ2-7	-	TGTGCCAGCAGTCCTCTGCGGGAGACTTACGAGCAGTACTTC	CASSPLRETYEQYF
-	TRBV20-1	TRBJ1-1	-	TGCAGTTTAAGCCGGGGGGAAGCTTTCTTT	CSLSRGEAFF
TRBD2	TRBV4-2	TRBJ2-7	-	TGTGCCAGCAGCCCATCCGGGACTAGCACCTACGAGCAGTACTTC	CASSPSGTSTYEQYF
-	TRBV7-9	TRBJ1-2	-	TGTGCCAGCAGCGTTGGGGGGGCCTATGGCTACACCTTC	CASSVGGAYGYTF
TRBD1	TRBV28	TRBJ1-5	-	TGTGCCAGTATAGACAGGGTGCCTATTAGCAATCAGCCCCAGCATTTT	CASIDRVPISNQPQHF
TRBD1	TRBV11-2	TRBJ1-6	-	TGTGCCAGCAGAAATCCAACCGAAATCTTACAGGGGGCGGTGGCCCTCCACTTT	CASRNPTEILQGAVALHF
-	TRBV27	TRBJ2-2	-	TGTGCCAGCAGTCCACGGCGGGTGGAGGGCGGGGAGCTGTTTTTT	CASSPRRVEGGELFF
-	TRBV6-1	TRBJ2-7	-	TGTGCCAGCAGACACATAATTTACGAGCAGTACTTC	CASRHIIYEQYF
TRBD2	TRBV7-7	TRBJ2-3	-	TGTGCCAGCAGCTTAAGGGGGACTAGCCACACAGATACGCAGTATTTT	CASSLRGTSHTDTQYF
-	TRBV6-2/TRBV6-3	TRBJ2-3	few	TGTGCCAGCAGCCCCTCTGGGGGGGCATATACGCAGTATTTT	CASSPSGGAYTQYF
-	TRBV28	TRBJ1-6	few	TGTGCCAGCACCCTCATGGGGGTCTCCTATAATTCACCCCTCCACTTT	CASTLMGVSYNSPLHF
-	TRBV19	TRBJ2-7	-	TGTGCCAGTAGTAAACAGACTACCTACGAGCAGTACTTC	CASSKQTTYEQYF
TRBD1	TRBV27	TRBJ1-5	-	TGTGCCAGCAGTTCCTCCGGGACAGGGTACGAGCGCCGTAGCAATCAGCCCCAGCATTTT	CASSSSGTGYERRSNQPQHF
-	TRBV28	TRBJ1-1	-	TGTGCCAGCAGCTACCTGTTCGCGGGTAGGACTGAAGCTTTCTTT	CASSYLFAGRTEAFF
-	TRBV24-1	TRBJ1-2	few	TGTGCCACCAGCCCCCGGGGCCATGCAGGAGTCTACACCTTC	CATSPRGHAGVYTF
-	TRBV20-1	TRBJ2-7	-	TGCAGTGCTAGAGATCGTCGGGTTCCCTACGAGCAGTACTTC	CSARDRRVPYEQYF
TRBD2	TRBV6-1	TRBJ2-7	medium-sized	TGTGCCAGCAGTCCCAGGGGGCGACTAGCGGGGTCCTACGAGCAGTACTTC	CASSPRGRLAGSYEQYF
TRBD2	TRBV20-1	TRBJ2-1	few	TGCAGTGCTAGAGCACAGACTAGCGGGAGGAACAATGAGCAGTTCTTC	CSARAQTSGRNNEQFF
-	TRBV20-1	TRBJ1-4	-	TGCAGTGCTAGAGGGGGGCCTAATGAAAAACTGTTTTTT	CSARGGPNEKLFF
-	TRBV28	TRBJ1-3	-	TGTGCCAGCAGTTTTGAACCCGGAAACACCATATATTTT	CASSFEPGNTIYF
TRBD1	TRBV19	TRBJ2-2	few	TGTGCCAGTAGGACAGGGGCCTCGAACACCGGGGAGCTGTTTTTT	CASRTGASNTGELFF
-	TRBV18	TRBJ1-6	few	TGTGCCAGCTCACCGGAGGCAGGGGTAAGATCACCCCTCCACTTT	CASSPEAGVRSPLHF
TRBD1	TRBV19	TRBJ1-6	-	TGTGCCAGTAGTGTAGGGCGACAGGGAAGCCCACCCCTCCACTTT	CASSVGRQGSPPLHF
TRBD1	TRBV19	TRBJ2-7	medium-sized	TGTGCCACTAGAGAGGGACAGGCCTACGAGCAGTACTTC	CATREGQAYEQYF
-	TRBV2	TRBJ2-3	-	TGTGCCAGCCGCAAGGCCCCAGGGCAAGATACGCAGTATTTT	CASRKAPGQDTQYF
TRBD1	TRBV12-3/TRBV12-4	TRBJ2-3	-	TGTGCCAGCAGTCAGGGACAGGGTAGGCAGTATTTT	CASSQGQGRQYF
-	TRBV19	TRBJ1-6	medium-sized	TGTGCCAGTAGACAGGTGGATAATTCACCCCTCCACTTT	CASRQVDNSPLHF
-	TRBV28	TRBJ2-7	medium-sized	TGTGCCAGCAGTCTGTTATCCTACGAGCAGTACTTC	CASSLLSYEQYF
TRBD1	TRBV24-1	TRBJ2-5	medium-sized	TGTGCCACCAGTGACCCTGGGACAGCCTTTGGAGAGACCCAGTACTTC	CATSDPGTAFGETQYF
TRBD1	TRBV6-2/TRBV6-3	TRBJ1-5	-	TGTGCCAGCCGATCGACAGGGGGTAGCAATCAGCCCCAGCATTTT	CASRSTGGSNQPQHF
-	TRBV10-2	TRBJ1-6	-	TGCGCCAGCAGTGAGAGAGGAATCAATTCACCCCTCCACTTT	CASSERGINSPLHF
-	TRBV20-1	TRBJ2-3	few	TGCAGTGCTCCCCGGACGGTTACAGATACGCAGTATTTT	CSAPRTVTDTQYF
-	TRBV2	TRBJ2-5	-	TGTGCCAGCAGTCCCAGGGGCGCGGGGTACCGAGAGACCCAGTACTTC	CASSPRGAGYRETQYF
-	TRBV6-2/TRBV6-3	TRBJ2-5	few	TGTGCCAGCAGTCACGACCTGGAAGAGACCCAGTACTTC	CASSHDLEETQYF
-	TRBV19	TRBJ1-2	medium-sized	TGTGCCAGTAGGAGAGGGGTGGATGGCTACACCTTC	CASRRGVDGYTF
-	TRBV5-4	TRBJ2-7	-	TGTGCTGGGGGCTACGAGGGGCTTGAGCAGTACTTC	CAGGYEGLEQYF
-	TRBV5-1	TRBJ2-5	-	TGCGCCAGCAGCTCACTTACAGCTTTTGGGACCCAGTACTTC	CASSSLTAFGTQYF
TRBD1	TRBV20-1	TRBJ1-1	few	TGCAGTGCAATGGGGACAGGGGACACTGAAGCTTTCTTT	CSAMGTGDTEAFF